The 29 T cell receptor beta chains in this list originate from one sample, sequenced in a study of response to subunit inactivated influenza vaccine. TCRdb re-called the RT-PCR reads through MiXCR, storing one row per CDR3 protein. The table has more than 150,000 distinct CDR3 sequences, approximately 12% seen once. Sequencing was performed on CD8+ T cells sorted from PBMCs, taken 23 months after vaccination. These receptors all come from a man aged 50-75 years who received an inactivated influenza vaccine.

CDR3 loop: CASAWPPDNEQFF. CDR3 bases: TGCGCCAGCGCCTGGCCCCCGGACAATGAGCAGTTCTTC. This rearrangement joins TRBV5-1 to TRBJ2-1; D is undetermined. The CDR3 loop spans 13 amino acids. Germline loops: CDR1 SGHRS, CDR2 YFSETQ. Trimming removed 7 bases at V and 5 bases at J, with 13 bases between.

The V gene is TRBV6-2 or TRBV6-3, the J gene TRBJ2-5; TRBD1 matches 7 bases. The CDR3 is 15 amino acids. V shed 1 base and J 4 bases; nucleotides not matched to a gene: 6. CDR1 and CDR2 (germline): MNHEY, SVGEGT. The CDR3 is CASSYFRGSAETQYF. The CDR3 DNA sequence: TGTGCCAGCAGTTACTTCAGGGGGAGTGCAGAGACCCAGTACTTC.

The gene calls are TRBV28 and TRBJ2-7; TRBD1 matches 10 bases. The germline V gene has CDR1 MDHEN and CDR2 SYDVKM. The trim removed 7 bases at V and 4 bases at J, leaving 10 bases unmatched. CDR3 size: 15 residues. CDR3 in DNA: TGTGCCAGCACCGAGGTGGGACAGGGGATTTACGAGCAGTACTTC. It yields the protein CASTEVGQGIYEQYF.

A few counts support this clonotype. The chain carries TRBV21-1 and TRBJ1-5; the D call of TRBD1 is as the table states it, not checked on the DNA. TRBV21-1 is annotated as a pseudogene. The CDR3 loop spans 15 amino acids. CDR3 in DNA: TGTGCCAGCAGAACAGGGAGGCAATGTAGTCAGCCCCAGCATTTT. It codes for CASRTGRQCSQPQHF.

This clonotype was counted at least ten times. The chain is built from TRBV20-1 and TRBJ2-7; 7 bases agree with TRBD2. CDR1 and CDR2 from the germline V gene are DFQATT and SNEGSKA (reference sequence). The ends lost 0 bases at V and 4 bases at J; junction bases unmatched: 6. CDR3 length: 14 amino acids. This chain's CDR3 is CSARDLGSGYEQYF. The CDR3 DNA reads as TGCAGTGCTAGAGATCTGGGTAGCGGGTACGAGCAGTACTTC.

The V call is TRBV4-1, the J call TRBJ1-4, with D hard to call. V was shortened by 4 bases and J by 6 bases, with 9 bases between the two germline ends. Germline V gene lookup returns CDR1 MGHRA and CDR2 YSYEKL. This CDR3 is built from 13 residues. CDR3 sequence (DNA): TGCGCCAGCAGCCGGAGCGCGGATGAAAAACTGTTTTTT. This gives the protein CASSRSADEKLFF.

This clonotype was seen at least ten times. The chain is built from TRBV29-1 and TRBJ1-2; 7 bases are a match to TRBD1. The germline gives CDR1 SQVTM, CDR2 ANQGSEA. The CDR3 has 11 amino acids. Trimming at V came to 8 bases and at J to 8 bases, leaving 8 bases not matched to a gene. The CDR3 nucleotides are TGCAGCTCCGGGACAGCTGGAGGCTACACCTTC. Translating it yields CSSGTAGGYTF.

This clonotype is deemed medium-sized (0.01 to 0.1%). The V gene is TRBV12-3 or TRBV12-4, the J gene TRBJ2-1; the D gene could be TRBD1 or TRBD2 (6 bases each). The CDR3 consists of 15 residues. The V gene lost 1 base and the J gene lost 5 bases, with 12 bases spanning the gap. CDR3 region: CASSLGRGGDNEQFF. The DNA for the CDR3 is TGTGCCAGCAGTTTAGGCAGGGGAGGCGACAATGAGCAGTTCTTC.

This clonotype showed up just a few times. The rearrangement uses TRBV6-5 and TRBJ2-7; TRBD1 agrees at 7 bases. Germline trimming cut 2 bases from V and 3 bases from J; bases unmatched to any gene: 1. In germline, CDR1 is MNHEY, CDR2 SVGAGI. The CDR3 length is 13 residues. DNA for the CDR3: TGTGCCAGCAGTTACGGGACAGACTACGAGCAGTACTTC. This gives the protein CASSYGTDYEQYF.

A few counts support this clonotype. This rearrangement joins TRBV11-2 to TRBJ2-2; TRBD2 is a possible D gene (5 bases). The CDR3 totals 17 residues. Germline CDR1 is SGHAT and CDR2 is FQNNGV. Trimming removed 1 base from V and 3 bases from J, with 15 bases in between. The CDR3 nucleotides are TGTGCCAGCAGCTTAGTCGTCGGGGTGGCGGACACCGGGGAGCTGTTTTTT. Translating gives CASSLVVGVADTGELFF. The whole variable domain, remainder taken from reference TRBV11-2 and TRBJ2-2, is EAGVAQSPRYKIIEKRQSVAFWCNPISGHATLYWYQQILGQGPKLLIQFQNNGVVDDSQLPKDRFSAERLKGVDSTLKIQPAKLEDSAVYLCASSLVVGVADTGELFFGEGSRLTVL.

This clonotype was detected many times. The rearrangement uses TRBV29-1 and TRBJ2-1; 7 bases are a match to TRBD2. This CDR3 is 13 amino acids long. With 7 bases clipped from V and 3 bases from J, the junction kept 6 bases outside the gene matches. In germline, CDR1 is SQVTM, CDR2 ANQGSEA. DNA of the CDR3: TGCAGCGCCGCCCCGGGGGGCTACAATGAGCAGTTCTTC. Residues: CSAAPGGYNEQFF.

This clonotype was seen only a few times. In DNA form, the CDR3 reads TGCAGTGCTAGAGAGGTCAGGGGACAAACCTACAATGAGCAGTTCTTC. This codes for CSAREVRGQTYNEQFF. The V and J genes are TRBV20-1 and TRBJ2-1, with D perhaps matching TRBD1 (6 bases). Trimming removed 0 bases from V and 2 bases from J, with 14 bases in between. The germline gives CDR1 DFQATT, CDR2 SNEGSKA (reference sequence). This CDR3 has 16 residues.

This clonotype appeared a few times. The chain links TRBV6-5 to TRBJ2-1; 8 bases fit TRBD2. Germline trimming cut 8 bases from V and 5 bases from J; bases unmatched to any gene: 2. Per germline, CDR1 MNHEY and CDR2 SVGAGI. The CDR3 totals 12 residues. CDR3 sequence reads: CASLREDNEQFF. In nucleotides, the CDR3 is TGTGCCAGCCTGCGGGAGGACAATGAGCAGTTCTTC.

This clonotype was detected a few times. The CDR3 loop is CASSFFSGGGREQFF. DNA of the CDR3: TGTGCCAGCAGTTTCTTCTCCGGGGGCGGCCGGGAGCAGTTCTTC. This chain links TRBV6-5 with TRBJ2-1, with D possibly called TRBD1 or TRBD2 (6 bases each). The CDR3 is 15 residues long. Trimming pared 4 bases from V and 10 bases from J, leaving 20 bases between. Germline CDR1 MNHEY, CDR2 SVGAGI.

This clonotype was detected a few times. This rearrangement joins TRBV9 to TRBJ2-3; 12 positions match TRBD2. CDR3 size: 16 residues. Trimming removed 0 bases from V and 4 bases from J; junction bases left unmatched: 3. The germline V gene has CDR1 SGDLS and CDR2 YYNGEE. The CDR3 nucleotides are TGTGCCAGCAGCGTAGATCTAGCGGGGGGGCCAGATACGCAGTATTTT. Amino acids: CASSVDLAGGPDTQYF.

This clonotype appeared many times. This sequence joins TRBV7-9 and TRBJ1-2, with 10 bases identical to TRBD1. J lost 8 bases, V lost 4 bases, and 7 bases had no gene match. The V gene's germline CDR1 is SEHNR and CDR2 FQNEAQ (reference sequence). The CDR3 is 14 amino acids. The CDR3 loop reads CASSSSGTGEGYTF. DNA for the CDR3: TGTGCCAGCAGCTCCTCCGGGACAGGGGAAGGCTACACCTTC.

The J gene is TRBJ2-3, the V gene TRBV7-9; D uncertain. With 4 bases removed from V and 2 bases from J, the gap between germline ends came to 19 bases. This CDR3 spans 17 amino acids. CDR1 is SEHNR and CDR2 is FQNEAQ in the germline V gene (reference sequence). The CDR3 protein is CASSSPEMRWVTDTQYF. Written as DNA, the CDR3 is TGTGCCAGCAGCTCCCCGGAGATGAGATGGGTCACAGATACGCAGTATTTT.

This clonotype was counted ten times or more. CDR3 sequence: CAISESKRAPEETQYF. CDR3 in DNA: TGTGCCATCAGTGAGTCTAAAAGGGCTCCGGAAGAGACCCAGTACTTC. This chain connects TRBV10-3 to TRBJ2-5; D not resolved. Trimming pared 0 bases from V and 3 bases from J, leaving 14 bases between. Germline V gives CDR1 ENHRY, CDR2 SYGVKD. The CDR3 has 16 amino acids.

V gene TRBV20-1 combines with J gene TRBJ1-1; D is ambiguous. Germline V lookup: CDR1 DFQATT, CDR2 SNEGSKA (reference sequence). The CDR3 contains 14 residues. V shed 5 bases and J shed 3 bases, with 16 bases lying between them. DNA of the CDR3: TGCAGTGCTCTAACTCATATTTCGGACACTGAAGCTTTCTTT. Translation: CSALTHISDTEAFF.

This clonotype came up a few times. The V gene is TRBV10-1, the J gene TRBJ2-3, with a weak D call TRBD2 (5 bases). Trimming removed 8 bases from V and 2 bases from J, with 8 bases in between. CDR1 is WNHNN and CDR2 is SYGVQD in the germline V gene (reference sequence). CDR3 length: 12 amino acids. DNA of the CDR3: TGCGCCAGCGCCGGGGACACAGATACGCAGTATTTT. It codes for CASAGDTDTQYF.

The rearrangement links TRBV29-1 to TRBJ2-3; D remains unclear. CDR1 SQVTM and CDR2 ANQGSEA come from the germline V gene. CDR3 length: 14 residues. Trimming took 6 bases from V and 2 from J, leaving 15 bases between them. CDR3 sequence reads: CSVLLISSTDTQYF. The CDR3, as DNA: TGCAGCGTCCTTCTTATCAGCTCCACAGATACGCAGTATTTT.

This clonotype was recorded many times. CDR3 nucleotides: TGTGCCAGCAGTCCACCCCTCGAAGGGCTCAACTACGAGCAGTACTTC. This sequence encodes CASSPPLEGLNYEQYF. V usage is TRBV28 and J usage is TRBJ2-7; D is uncertain. Trimming shortened V by 5 bases and J by 3 bases, and 20 bases separated the two germline ends. The CDR3 totals 16 residues. Germline values: CDR1 MDHEN, CDR2 SYDVKM.

Many counts were recorded for this clonotype. V is TRBV18 and J is TRBJ2-1; D not resolved. The CDR3 loop spans 13 amino acids. Germline V gene data show CDR1 as KGHSH and CDR2 as LQKENI. The V gene lost 0 bases and the J gene lost 7 bases, with 7 bases spanning the gap. CDR3 DNA sequence: TGTGCCAGCTCACCACCCGTATTGAATGAGCAGTTCTTC. Protein sequence: CASSPPVLNEQFF.

The chain couples TRBV14 to TRBJ1-1, with 8 bases matching TRBD1. The V segment lost 4 bases and the J segment 3 bases; nucleotides outside the gene matches: 4. Germline CDR1 and CDR2: SGHDN and FVKESK. The CDR3 extends over 14 amino acids. In DNA, the CDR3 is TGTGCCAGCAGCCCCGGACAGGGATACACTGAAGCTTTCTTT. Translation gives CASSPGQGYTEAFF.

This clonotype was detected a few times. The V call is TRBV4-3, the J call TRBJ2-5; D remains ambiguous. The length of the CDR3 is 14 residues. Germline loops: CDR1 LGHNA, CDR2 YSLEER. Between the trimmed V and J ends, which lost 1 base and 5 bases, there was a span of 11 bases. CDR3 sequence: CASSQGLGKETQYF. The CDR3 bases are TGCGCCAGCAGCCAAGGGTTAGGGAAGGAGACCCAGTACTTC.

This chain uses TRBV4-3 with TRBJ2-4; a weak D match, TRBD2 (5 bases). The germline gives CDR1 LGHNA, CDR2 YSLEER. CDR3 length: 19 amino acids. V shed 0 bases and J shed 0 bases, with 18 bases lying between them. The CDR3 DNA reads TGCGCCAGCAGCCAAGATCCCCCAGCGGTCTTCTTAGCCAAAAACATTCAGTACTTC. Translating it yields CASSQDPPAVFLAKNIQYF.

This clonotype was recorded a few times. Mismatch with germline at one junction end may stem from a read error. V gene TRBV2 combines with J gene TRBJ2-7, with 7 bases aligning to TRBD1. CDR3 size: 15 residues. Per the germline V gene, CDR1 is SNHLY and CDR2 is FYNNEI. The CDR3 coding sequence is TGTGCCAGCAGGGAAGCCACAGGGGTACCCTACGAGCAGTACTTC. This gives the protein CASREATGVPYEQYF. Using reference TRBV2 and TRBJ2-7 for the parts outside the CDR3, the full variable domain is EPEVTQTPSHQVTQMGQEVILRCVPISNHLYFYWYRQILGQKVEFLVSFYNNEISEKSEIFDDQFSVERPDGSNFTLKIRSTKLEDSAMYFCASREATGVPYEQYFGPGTRLTVT.

This clonotype showed up just a few times. The chain joins TRBV6-5 to TRBJ2-1; D is tentatively TRBD1 or TRBD2 (5 bases each). The ends were cut back, 0 bases at V and 9 bases at J, with 9 bases in the middle. Germline lookup yields CDR1 MNHEY and CDR2 SVGAGI. This CDR3 contains 13 residues. CDR3 loop: CASSYSGVLEQFF. CDR3 DNA: TGTGCCAGCAGTTACTCGGGGGTTCTTGAGCAGTTCTTC.

The chain links TRBV7-9 to TRBJ1-2; TRBD1 is a possible D gene (6 bases). Germline values: CDR1 SEHNR, CDR2 FQNEAQ (reference sequence). The V gene lost 5 bases and the J gene lost 8 bases, with 15 bases spanning the gap. The CDR3 length is 13 residues. The CDR3, as DNA: TGTGCCAGCAGCCCAGGGGTCAATGAAGGCTACACCTTC. Translation gives CASSPGVNEGYTF.